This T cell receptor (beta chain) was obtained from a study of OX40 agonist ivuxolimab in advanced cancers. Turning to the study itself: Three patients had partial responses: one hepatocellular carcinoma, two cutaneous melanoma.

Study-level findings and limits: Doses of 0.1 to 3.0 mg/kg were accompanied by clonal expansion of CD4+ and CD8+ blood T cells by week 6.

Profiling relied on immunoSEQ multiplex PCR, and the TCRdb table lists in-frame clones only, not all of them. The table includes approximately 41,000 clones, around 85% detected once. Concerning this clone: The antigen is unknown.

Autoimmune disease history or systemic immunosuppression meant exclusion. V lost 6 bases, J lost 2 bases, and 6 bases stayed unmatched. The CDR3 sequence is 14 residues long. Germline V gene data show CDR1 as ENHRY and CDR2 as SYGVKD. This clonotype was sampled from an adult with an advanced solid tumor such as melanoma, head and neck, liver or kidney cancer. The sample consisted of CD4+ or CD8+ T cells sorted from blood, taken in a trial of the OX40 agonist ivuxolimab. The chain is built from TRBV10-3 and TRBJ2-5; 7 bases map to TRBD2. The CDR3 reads CAISGGGRQETQYF. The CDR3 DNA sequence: TGTGCCATCAGCGGCGGGGGAAGACAAGAGACCCAGTACTTC.